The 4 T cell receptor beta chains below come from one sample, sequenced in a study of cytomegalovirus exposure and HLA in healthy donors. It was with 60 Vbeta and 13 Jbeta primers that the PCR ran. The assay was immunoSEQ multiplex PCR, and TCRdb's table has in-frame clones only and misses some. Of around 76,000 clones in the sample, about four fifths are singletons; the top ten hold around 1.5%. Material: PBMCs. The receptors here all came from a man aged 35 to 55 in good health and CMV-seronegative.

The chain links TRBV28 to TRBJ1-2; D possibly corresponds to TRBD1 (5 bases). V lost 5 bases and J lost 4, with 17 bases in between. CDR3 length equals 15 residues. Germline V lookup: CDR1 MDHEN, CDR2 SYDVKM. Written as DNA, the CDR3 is TGTGCCAGCAGTCCTCCCAGGGCGCATAGCTATGGCTACACCTTC. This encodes CASSPPRAHSYGYTF.

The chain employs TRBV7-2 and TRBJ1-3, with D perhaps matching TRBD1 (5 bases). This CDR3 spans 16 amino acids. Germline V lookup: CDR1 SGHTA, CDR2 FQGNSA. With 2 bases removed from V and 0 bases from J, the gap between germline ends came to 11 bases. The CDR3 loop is CASSLFGGNSGNTIYF. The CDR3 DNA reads TGTGCCAGCAGCTTATTCGGGGGGAACTCTGGAAACACCATATATTTT.

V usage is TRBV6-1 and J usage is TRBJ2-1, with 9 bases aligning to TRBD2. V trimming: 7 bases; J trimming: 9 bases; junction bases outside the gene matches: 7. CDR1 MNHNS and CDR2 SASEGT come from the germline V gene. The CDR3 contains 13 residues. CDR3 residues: CASKIAGVREQFF. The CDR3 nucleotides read TGTGCCAGCAAAATAGCGGGAGTACGTGAGCAGTTCTTC.

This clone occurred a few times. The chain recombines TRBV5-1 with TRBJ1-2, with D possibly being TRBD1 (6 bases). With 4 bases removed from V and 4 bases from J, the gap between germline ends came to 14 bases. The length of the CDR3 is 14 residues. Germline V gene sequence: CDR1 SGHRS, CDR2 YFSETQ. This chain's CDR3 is CASSPGGATYGYTF. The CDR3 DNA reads TGCGCCAGCAGCCCGGGGGGGGCTACCTATGGCTACACCTTC.